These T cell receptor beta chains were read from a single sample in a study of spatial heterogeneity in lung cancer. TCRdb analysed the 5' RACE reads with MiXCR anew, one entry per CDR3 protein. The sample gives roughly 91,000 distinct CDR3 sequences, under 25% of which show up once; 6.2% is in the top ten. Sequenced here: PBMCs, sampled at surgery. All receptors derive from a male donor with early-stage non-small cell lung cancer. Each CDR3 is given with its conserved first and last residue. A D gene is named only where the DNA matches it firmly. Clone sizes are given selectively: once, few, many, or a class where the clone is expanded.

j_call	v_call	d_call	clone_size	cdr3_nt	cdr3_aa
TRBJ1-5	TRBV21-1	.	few	TGTGCCAGCAGCAAAGGCTACGGGAGCAATCAGCCCCAGCATTTT	CASSKGYGSNQPQHF
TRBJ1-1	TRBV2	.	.	TGTGCCTCCCAACAATCCCGGGGGTACACTGAAGCTTTCTTT	CASQQSRGYTEAFF
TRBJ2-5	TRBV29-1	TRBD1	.	TGCAGCGTAGCTGTCACCGGGACAGGAGGAGAGACCCAGTACTTC	CSVAVTGTGGETQYF
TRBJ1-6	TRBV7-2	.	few	TGTGCCAGCAGCCATCCCGGAGGGGATTCACCCCTCCACTTT	CASSHPGGDSPLHF
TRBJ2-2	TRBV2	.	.	TGTGCCAGCAGGGGGGAGGCCACCGGGGAGCTGTTTTTT	CASRGEATGELFF
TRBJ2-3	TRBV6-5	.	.	TGTGCCAGCAGTTACGAGCGGACAGATACGCAGTATTTT	CASSYERTDTQYF
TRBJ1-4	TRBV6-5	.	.	TGTGCCAGCAGTTCAAGCGGGGGAAGGGAAAAACTGTTTTTT	CASSSSGGREKLFF
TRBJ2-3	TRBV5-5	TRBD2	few	TGTGCCAGCAGCTTGCGACTAGCGGGAGGGAGCACAGATACGCAGTATTTT	CASSLRLAGGSTDTQYF
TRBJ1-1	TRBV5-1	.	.	TGCGCCAGCAGCTTGGAGAGACTTCAGAACACTGAAGCTTTCTTT	CASSLERLQNTEAFF
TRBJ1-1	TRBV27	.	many	TGTGCCAGCAGTTTTCTTAGCGATCCTGGGACTGAAGCTTTCTTT	CASSFLSDPGTEAFF
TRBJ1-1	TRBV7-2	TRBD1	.	TGTGCCAGCGGGGGCAGGGGGCCTGAAGCTTTCTTT	CASGGRGPEAFF
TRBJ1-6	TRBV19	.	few	TGTGCCAGTAGCCAGGGGAGGTGGACACCCGGAAGCTCCTATAATTCACCCCTCCACTTT	CASSQGRWTPGSSYNSPLHF
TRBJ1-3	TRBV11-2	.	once	TGTGCCAGCAGCTCCAGTGCGTCGGGAAACACCATATATTTT	CASSSSASGNTIYF
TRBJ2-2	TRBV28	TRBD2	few	TGTGCCAGCCTAGCGGCAAACACCGGGGAGCTGTTTTTT	CASLAANTGELFF
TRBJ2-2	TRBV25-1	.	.	TGTGCCAGCAGCGCAAGCGGCCCATGGGGCACCGGGGAGCTGTTTTTT	CASSASGPWGTGELFF
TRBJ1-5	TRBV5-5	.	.	TGTGCCAGCAGCTTGGACCATCAGCCCCAGCATTTT	CASSLDHQPQHF
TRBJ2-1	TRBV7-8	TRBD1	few	TGTGCCAGCAGCCCAACCCGGGACAGGGGCTCTAATGAGCAGTTCTTC	CASSPTRDRGSNEQFF
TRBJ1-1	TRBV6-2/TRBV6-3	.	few	TGTGCCAGCAGTGACCTCGAAGGCACTGAAGCTTTCTTT	CASSDLEGTEAFF
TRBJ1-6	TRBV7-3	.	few	TGTGCCAGCAGCTCCCAATCCGGGACATCTGGTTCACCCCTCCACTTT	CASSSQSGTSGSPLHF
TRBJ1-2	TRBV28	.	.	TGTGCCAGCACCTCATTCGGGGCAGGGGTACGTGGCTACACCTTC	CASTSFGAGVRGYTF
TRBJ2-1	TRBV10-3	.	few	TGTGCCATCAGTGAGTCAGGGCGGGGCCTACTTGGGAAGGAGCAGTTCTTC	CAISESGRGLLGKEQFF
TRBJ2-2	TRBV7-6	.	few	TGTGCCAGCAGCTTCCTGGGCGGGCCGAACACCGGGGAGCTGTTTTTT	CASSFLGGPNTGELFF
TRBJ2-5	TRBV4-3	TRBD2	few	TGCGCCAGCAGCCAAGATAGTTTGGCGGGGGGCGGAGGAGAGACCCAGTACTTC	CASSQDSLAGGGGETQYF
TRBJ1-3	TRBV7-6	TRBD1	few	TGTGCCAGCAGCTGGGACAGTTCTGGAAACACCATATATTTT	CASSWDSSGNTIYF
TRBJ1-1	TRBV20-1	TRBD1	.	TGCAGTGCTACCCGGGACAGTATTATGAACACTGAAGCTTTCTTT	CSATRDSIMNTEAFF
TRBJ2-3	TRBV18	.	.	TGTGCCAGCTCCCCCGGCGGCACCACAGATACGCAGTATTTT	CASSPGGTTDTQYF
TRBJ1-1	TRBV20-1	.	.	TGCAGTGCTTCTTCGGCCCAGACAGAAGCTTTCTTT	CSASSAQTEAFF
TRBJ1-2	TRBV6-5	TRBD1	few	TGTGCCAGCAGTTACGGGCAGGGGGATGGCTACACCTTC	CASSYGQGDGYTF